This T cell receptor beta chain is from a study of T cell repertoires in cytomegalovirus infection. Notes on the study in general: Dominating the ex vivo response were TCR beta clonotypes that were CMV-specific and HLA-C-restricted.

This clonotype was counted at least ten times. What it binds is unknown. MiXCR, run by TCRdb on the reads, gives a single entry per CDR3 protein. The table lists about 260,000 distinct CDR3 sequences, roughly 9.1% of them singletons. J lost 5 bases, V lost 7 bases, and 11 bases had no gene match. This CDR3 contains 15 residues. Per germline, CDR1 SGHAT and CDR2 FQDESV (reference sequence). The receptor's source is a human donor in good health (CMV status not recorded). Some clones in this sample may be carry-over from other donors' samples. The sequenced material came from PBMCs. The V gene is TRBV11-1, the J gene TRBJ2-1, with 7 bases identical to TRBD1. DNA for the CDR3: TGTGCCAGCAACGACGTACAGGGGATTAACAATGAGCAGTTCTTC. Amino acid sequence: CASNDVQGINNEQFF.